This record looks at one T cell receptor beta chain sequence and its context. Its target is unknown. This sample is part of a study of cytomegalovirus exposure and HLA in healthy donors. Overall study context: A previous analysis identified approximately 120 million unique TCR beta sequences derived from roughly 190 million T cells.

60 Vbeta and 13 Jbeta primers were used in PCR. Some clones are missing from TCRdb's copy, which holds only in-frame ones; the method was immunoSEQ multiplex PCR. Here the sample spans roughly 190,000 clones, 75% to 85% being singletons. The ends lost 4 bases at V and 6 bases at J; junction bases unmatched: 11. Germline V gives CDR1 SGHTA, CDR2 FQGNSA. This CDR3 region has 15 residues. Study-wide results and limits: In vitro experiments confirmed that a few CMV-associated chains were specific for CMV antigens. Several of the most significant clusters appeared linked to common viral pathogens, based on a later analysis.

The gene calls are TRBV7-2 and TRBJ2-7; TRBD1 aligns across 8 bases. The sequence derives from a woman aged 45-60 years in good health and CMV-seronegative. Sequenced sample: PBMCs. The CDR3 region is CASSSLGQVTREQYF. CDR3 nucleotides: TGTGCCAGCAGCTCCCTGGGACAGGTAACGCGCGAGCAGTACTTC.